These 11 T cell receptor beta chains share one sample of origin, sequenced in a study of identical twins. TCRdb re-called the 5' RACE reads with MiXCR, one entry per CDR3 protein. The profile shows nearly 900,000 distinct CDR3 sequences, around 12% of them singletons. The data also belong to a second study, concerning yellow fever vaccine responses in identical twins.

Sequencing used PBMCs. These receptors were taken from a young woman in good health.

This clonotype was observed a handful of times. This chain links TRBV12-3 or TRBV12-4 with TRBJ2-7, with D possibly being TRBD1 (6 bases). Trimming took off 5 bases at V and 4 bases at J, with 15 bases between the two ends. The CDR3 is 14 amino acids. The CDR3 bases are TGTGCCAGCAGTCTAGGGGGTAGGGAGTACGAGCAGTACTTC. It yields the protein CASSLGGREYEQYF.

This clonotype was counted between two and nine times. V and J are TRBV11-2 and TRBJ2-6; D not resolved. Germline values: CDR1 SGHAT, CDR2 FQNNGV. The CDR3 has 15 amino acids. Trimming stripped 4 bases from V and 2 bases from J, with 9 bases between. The CDR3, as DNA: TGTGCCAGCAGCTCTCACGGAGCTGGGGCCAACGTCCTGACTTTC. Amino acids: CASSSHGAGANVLTF. The complete variable domain, with remaining parts taken from reference TRBV11-2 and TRBJ2-6, reads EAGVAQSPRYKIIEKRQSVAFWCNPISGHATLYWYQQILGQGPKLLIQFQNNGVVDDSQLPKDRFSAERLKGVDSTLKIQPAKLEDSAVYLCASSSHGAGANVLTFGAGSRLTVL.

Note on this clonotype: The junction does not match germline at one end; this may be a read error. V gene TRBV5-1 combines with J gene TRBJ2-1; the D call may be TRBD1 or TRBD2 (6 bases each). This CDR3 comprises 16 residues. CDR1 is SGHRS, CDR2 YFSETQ, per germline. The CDR3 loop reads CPSSFPTGLRGNEQFF. As DNA, the CDR3 is TGCCCCAGCAGCTTTCCCACAGGGTTGCGGGGCAATGAGCAGTTCTTC.

The J gene is TRBJ2-2, the V gene TRBV28; D not resolved. The germline V gene has CDR1 MDHEN and CDR2 SYDVKM. V lost 3 bases and J lost 5, with 16 bases in between. This CDR3 comprises 16 residues. The CDR3 sequence is CASSFYRIGRTGELFF. The DNA for the CDR3 is TGTGCCAGCAGTTTCTATCGAATAGGGCGGACCGGGGAGCTGTTTTTT.

This clonotype has more than one count but fewer than ten. V and J are TRBV20-1 and TRBJ2-7, with 11 bases aligning to TRBD1. Germline trimming cut 4 bases from V and 2 bases from J; bases unmatched to any gene: 4. From germline, CDR1 is DFQATT and CDR2 SNEGSKA (reference sequence). The CDR3 length is 14 residues. In nucleotides, the CDR3 is TGCAGTGCTAAGCCGGGACAGGGGGCCTACGAGCAGTACTTC. Protein: CSAKPGQGAYEQYF.

The rearrangement joins TRBV12-3 or TRBV12-4 to TRBJ2-1; TRBD2 agrees at 11 bases. The J segment lost 6 bases and the V segment lost 2 bases, leaving 6 bases of the junction unmatched. The CDR3 sequence is 16 residues long. CDR3 region: CASSLSIAGGINEQFF. CDR3 sequence (DNA): TGTGCCAGCAGTTTAAGTATAGCGGGAGGGATCAATGAGCAGTTCTTC.

This clonotype was counted a few times. The chain has TRBV29-1 and TRBJ2-7, with D unclear. The V end was cut by 4 bases, the J end by 2 bases, with 6 bases between. Per the germline V gene, CDR1 is SQVTM and CDR2 is ANQGSEA. CDR3 length equals 11 residues. CDR3 sequence: CSVARTYEQYF. DNA for the CDR3: TGCAGCGTTGCCCGTACCTACGAGCAGTACTTC.

The V and J genes are TRBV4-1 and TRBJ2-6; no definite D call. This CDR3 is 16 amino acids long. The germline V gene encodes CDR1 MGHRA and CDR2 YSYEKL. The V and J ends lost 1 base and 0 bases respectively, with 7 bases between them. The DNA of the CDR3 is TGCGCCAGCAGCCAAGCTCAGAGCTCTGGGGCCAACGTCCTGACTTTC. Encoded protein: CASSQAQSSGANVLTF.

This clonotype was picked up a small number of times. The genes are TRBV7-8 and TRBJ2-7; 10 bases line up with TRBD1. The CDR3 is 17 residues long. In germline, CDR1 is SGHVS, CDR2 FQNEAQ. J gave up 2 bases and V 5 bases, and 12 bases lay outside the gene matches. The DNA of the CDR3 is TGTGCCAGCAGCGCATTACAGGGGGACAGGGGTCCCTACGAGCAGTACTTC. Translated: CASSALQGDRGPYEQYF.

This clonotype was observed many times. The chain has TRBV28 and TRBJ2-7; D perhaps matches TRBD1 (6 bases). The CDR3 covers 12 residues. Germline loops: CDR1 MDHEN, CDR2 SYDVKM. Trimming removed 5 bases from V and 3 bases from J, with 8 bases in between. CDR3 in amino acids: CASSVDSYEQYV. The CDR3 DNA follows: TGTGCCAGCAGTGTGGACAGCTACGAGCAGTACGTC.

This clonotype occurred a few times. For the CDR3, the DNA is TGTGCCAGCAGTTTTGGCAGCCCTAGCTCCTATAATTCACCCCTCCACTTT. Translating gives CASSFGSPSSYNSPLHF. V and J are TRBV12-3 or TRBV12-4 and TRBJ1-6, with D unclear. V gave up 3 bases and J gave up 0 bases, with 12 bases separating them. The CDR3 extends over 17 amino acids.